Following are 2 T cell receptor beta chains from one sample sequenced in a study of T cell responses to AZD1222 COVID-19 vaccine. Repertoires were generated with immunoSEQ multiplex PCR, while TCRdb's copy carries only in-frame clones and drops some. The data contain 90,000 to 150,000 clones, roughly 89% of them singletons. The material sequenced was peripheral blood, taken 28 days after the second AZD1222 dose. The receptors shown here come from an adult who received the AZD1222 COVID-19 vaccine.

The rearrangement uses TRBV19 and TRBJ2-7, with unresolved D. The CDR3 is 13 amino acids. The V end lost 9 bases, the J end lost 2 bases, and 14 bases lay between the germline ends. CDR1 and CDR2 from the germline V gene are LNHDA and SQIVND (reference sequence). The CDR3 protein is CASASAVTYEQYF. CDR3 nucleotide sequence: TGTGCCAGCGCTTCCGCCGTCACCTACGAGCAGTACTTC.

V gene TRBV5-1 combines with J gene TRBJ1-2, with D possibly TRBD1 on 5 matching bases. The germline V gene has CDR1 SGHRS and CDR2 YFSETQ. The V end was cut by 0 bases, the J end by 2 bases, with 20 bases between. The CDR3 totals 18 residues. CDR3 DNA sequence: TGCGCCAGCAGCTTGGATACGGGGGTTCAGGCAGCCAACTATGGCTACACCTTC. Translation gives CASSLDTGVQAANYGYTF. The full variable domain, with the rest looked up from reference TRBV5-1 and TRBJ1-2, is KAGVTQTPRYLIKTRGQQVTLSCSPISGHRSVSWYQQTPGQGLQFLFEYFSETQRNKGNFPGRFSGRQFSNSRSEMNVSTLELGDSALYLCASSLDTGVQAANYGYTFGSGTRLTVV.